This TCR beta chain comes out of a study of blood T cell repertoires in COVID-19. Turning to the study itself: Acute and convalescent COVID-19 samples came from the United States, Italy and Spain. PBMCs, B-cell-depleted T cells, or T cells provided the cDNA or gDNA that made up the material.

Germline assignment: CDR1 MDHEN and CDR2 SYDVKM. Between the trimmed V and J ends, which lost 5 bases and 4 bases, there was a span of 5 bases. CDR3 length equals 11 residues. As processed by the authors: Nucleated cell counts were estimated from reference gene primer amplification. Using immunoSEQ multiplex PCR, the repertoire was profiled, and TCRdb retains in-frame clones only, with some absent. Clonal size and the V and J genes are those of that table, whereas D and trimming came from the DNA. Among approximately 100,000 clones listed, just under 95% were seen once. The source of this sequence is a man aged 65-85 years with acute or convalescent COVID-19. The rearrangement links TRBV28 to TRBJ1-1; D gene uncertain. The sequenced sample consisted of peripheral blood. The CDR3 DNA reads as TGTGCCAGCAGTCGGGTCACTGAAGCTTTCTTT. It translates to CASSRVTEAFF.